The next 9 T cell receptor beta chains were all read from a single sample in a study of shared clonotypes between healthy human individuals. Method: immunoSEQ multiplex PCR; TCRdb's copy keeps in-frame clones and lacks some. This table holds roughly 720,000 clones, roughly 91% found once. Input material: memory CD8+ T cells from PBMCs. Subset denoted: CD45RO+ cells pooled with CCR7-negative TemRA cells. The receptors shown here come from a young man in good health. Some clones in this sample may be carry-over from other donors' samples.

The chain couples TRBV2 to TRBJ1-4, with D possibly TRBD1 on 5 matching bases. V was cut by 3 bases and J by 5 bases, with 10 bases left in between. CDR1 and CDR2 from the germline V gene are SNHLY and FYNNEI. CDR3 length: 14 amino acids. Here the CDR3 DNA reads TGTGCCAGCAGTGACGCAGGGATCAATGAAAAACTGTTTTTT. It is translated as CASSDAGINEKLFF.

The genes are TRBV4-1 and TRBJ2-5, with D possibly TRBD2 on 6 matching bases. Germline CDR1 and CDR2: MGHRA and YSYEKL. V was shortened by 8 bases and J by 4 bases, with 17 bases between the two germline ends. The CDR3 spans 14 residues. The DNA of the CDR3 is TGCGCCAGCGGTCGGGAGACTTATGGAGAGACCCAGTACTTC. Translation: CASGRETYGETQYF.

This chain uses TRBV5-6 with TRBJ2-1; a weak D match, TRBD2 (5 bases). Trimming left V 1 base short and J 4 bases short, with 9 bases between. Germline CDR1 SGHDT, CDR2 YYEEEE. The CDR3 is made up of 14 amino acids. CDR3 in DNA: TGTGCCAGCAGCTTGCCCAGCGGTTACAATGAGCAGTTCTTC. Its protein is CASSLPSGYNEQFF.

The chain has TRBV4-2 and TRBJ1-2, with a tentative D call TRBD1 (6 bases). V dropped 0 bases and J dropped 2 bases, with 13 bases sitting between them. The CDR3 contains 16 residues. Germline CDR1 is LGHNA and CDR2 is YNFKEQ. The CDR3: CASSQEMGARNYGYTF. DNA for the CDR3: TGTGCCAGCAGCCAAGAAATGGGGGCGCGAAACTATGGCTACACCTTC.

The chain carries TRBV7-2 and TRBJ2-1; the D is unclear. CDR3 length equals 15 residues. Per germline, CDR1 SGHTA and CDR2 FQGNSA. V lost 1 base and J lost 0, with 7 bases in between. CDR3 loop: CASSLEPSSYNEQFF. The CDR3 nucleotides are TGTGCCAGCAGCTTAGAGCCGAGCTCCTACAATGAGCAGTTCTTC.

This clone showed up many times. This sample also contains other DNA sequences that code for the same CDR3. The CDR3 protein is CASSQRWGGQETQYF. The CDR3 DNA follows: TGCGCCAGCAGCCAAAGATGGGGGGGTCAGGAGACCCAGTACTTC. The chain carries TRBV4-1 and TRBJ2-5; 7 bases are shared with TRBD2. The CDR3 runs 15 residues. CDR1 is MGHRA, CDR2 YSYEKL, per germline. Trimming took 2 bases from V and 5 from J; bases not matched to a gene: 8.

This clone appeared once. The chain employs TRBV7-9 and TRBJ2-5; D perhaps matches TRBD2 (5 bases). The CDR3 runs 16 residues. Looked up from germline, CDR1 is SEHNR and CDR2 is FQNEAQ (reference sequence). The germline V and J ends were trimmed by 6 bases and 2 bases, with 19 bases remaining between them. CDR3 in amino acids: CASSHRRGPGQETQYF. The CDR3 DNA sequence: TGTGCCAGCAGTCATAGGAGAGGCCCGGGGCAAGAGACCCAGTACTTC.

The chain recombines TRBV11-3 with TRBJ2-1, with no clear D. The CDR3 extends over 14 amino acids. Per the germline V gene, CDR1 is SGHNT and CDR2 is YENEEA. V lost 5 bases and J 1 base, leaving 9 bases between the germline ends. The CDR3 sequence is CASSPRKSYNEQFF. CDR3 DNA sequence: TGTGCCAGCAGCCCCCGGAAATCCTACAATGAGCAGTTCTTC.

This clone was seen a few times. V usage is TRBV7-2 and J usage is TRBJ2-1, with 7 bases fitting TRBD2. Germline CDR1 and CDR2: SGHTA and FQGNSA. The CDR3 has 15 residues. Trimming removed 5 bases from V and 3 bases from J; junction bases left unmatched: 7. CDR3 in amino acids: CASSPLAADYNEQFF. The DNA of the CDR3 is TGTGCCAGCAGCCCCCTAGCGGCCGACTACAATGAGCAGTTCTTC. Full variable domain (remainder filled in from reference TRBV7-2 and TRBJ2-1): GAGVSQSPSNKVTEKGKDVELRCDPISGHTALYWYRQSLGQGLEFLIYFQGNSAPDKSGLPSDRFSAERTGGSVSTLTIQRTQQEDSAVYLCASSPLAADYNEQFFGPGTRLTVL.